A selection of T cell receptor beta chains follows, all from one sample in a study of T cell responses to AZD1222 COVID-19 vaccine. Method: immunoSEQ multiplex PCR; TCRdb's copy keeps in-frame clones and lacks some. The sample has about 54,000 clones, around 84% seen once. Sequencing was performed on peripheral blood, taken on day 0 of AZD1222 vaccination. These receptors came from an adult in good health. CDR3s include the opening cysteine and the closing phenylalanine or tryptophan. The order of the fields is V gene, D gene, J gene, clone size, CDR3 DNA, CDR3 protein. A D gene is named only where the DNA matches it firmly. Not all rows give a size; the values are once, few, many and, for expanded clones, a class.

TRBV18	.	TRBJ2-1	few	TGTGCCAGCTCACCGCAGGGATCCCACAATGAGCAGTTCTTC	CASSPQGSHNEQFF
TRBV28	.	TRBJ1-1	once	TGTGCCAGCAGGCGTCCTTCACTCACTGAAGCTTTCTTT	CASRRPSLTEAFF
TRBV5-1	TRBD2	TRBJ2-2	once	TGCGCCAGCAGCAAAGCGGGACTAGCGGGGACCGGGGAGCTGTTTTTT	CASSKAGLAGTGELFF
TRBV25-1	.	TRBJ2-7	.	TGTGCCAGCAGTGAACGGGGGTACGAGCAGTACTTC	CASSERGYEQYF
TRBV19	TRBD2	TRBJ2-7	.	TGTGCCAGTAGTATCGTAAGCGGGGGCGAGCAGTACTTC	CASSIVSGGEQYF
TRBV3-1/TRBV3-2	.	TRBJ2-7	.	TGTGCCAGCAGCCAAGCGGGCCATTCCTACGAGCAGTACTTC	CASSQAGHSYEQYF
TRBV2	.	TRBJ1-6	.	TGTGCCAGCAGTGGCCCCGGGCGGGCCAGCTCCTATAATTCACCCCTCCACTTT	CASSGPGRASSYNSPLHF
TRBV19	.	TRBJ2-1	.	TGTGCCAGTAGTACGGTGAACTCCTACAATGAGCAGTTCTTC	CASSTVNSYNEQFF
TRBV2	TRBD1	TRBJ1-1	.	TGTGCCAGCAGTGGGGACAGGGCCACTGAAGCTTTCTTT	CASSGDRATEAFF
TRBV28	TRBD2	TRBJ2-5	.	TGTGCCACCAACCGACTAGCGGGAGACGAGACCCAGTACTTC	CATNRLAGDETQYF
TRBV29-1	TRBD2	TRBJ2-7	.	TGCAGCGTTGAGGGGGTGCGGCGGGAGGGCCAATCTGAGTCTTTTTACGAGCAGTACTTC	CSVEGVRREGQSESFYEQYF
TRBV11-2	TRBD2	TRBJ2-5	.	TGTGCCAGCAGCTTAGGAGTCGGGGGGGAGACCCAGTACTTC	CASSLGVGGETQYF
TRBV25-1	.	TRBJ1-2	.	TGTGCCAGCAGTGCCGGGACAAAGTATGGCTACACCTTC	CASSAGTKYGYTF
TRBV5-4	TRBD1	TRBJ1-2	few	TGTGCCAGCAGCTTCGGGACAGCTAACTATGGCTACACCTTC	CASSFGTANYGYTF
TRBV6-4	TRBD1	TRBJ2-1	once	TGTGCCACAGAGACAGGGCGTATGGACAATGAGCAGTTCTTC	CATETGRMDNEQFF
TRBV20-1	.	TRBJ1-6	.	TGCAGTGCTAGAATGGGAACCCTCCACTTT	CSARMGTLHF
TRBV5-6	.	TRBJ1-3	few	TGTGCCAGCAGCCCTCCGGGGGGGAATTCTGGAAACACCATATATTTT	CASSPPGGNSGNTIYF
TRBV7-6	.	TRBJ2-3	.	TGTGCCAGCAGCTTAGGTGTGGGGAACACAGATACGCAGTATTTT	CASSLGVGNTDTQYF
TRBV6-2/TRBV6-3	.	TRBJ1-5	once	TGTGCCAGCAGTTACTCTGTGAAGAATCAGCCCCAGCATTTT	CASSYSVKNQPQHF
TRBV24-1	.	TRBJ1-6	.	TGTGCCACCAGTGATTGGGGCAGGGGAACGTCTTCACCCCTCCACTTT	CATSDWGRGTSSPLHF
TRBV5-1	.	TRBJ2-2	.	TGCGCCAGCAGCGCGCTCTTTGGGGGGGCCCTCGACACGAACACCGGGGAGCTGTTTTTT	CASSALFGGALDTNTGELFF
TRBV19	TRBD1	TRBJ1-6	.	TGTGCCAGTAGCCCCATTTTGGCGGGACAGGGGTCACTCCACTTT	CASSPILAGQGSLHF
TRBV11-3	TRBD1	TRBJ1-1	.	TGTGCCAGCAGCTTCACTGGGACAGGGAAAGCTTTCTTT	CASSFTGTGKAFF
TRBV5-1	.	TRBJ2-7	.	TGCGCCAGCAGCCCAGATGGGCGGCCTGAGTACTTC	CASSPDGRPEYF
TRBV10-3	.	TRBJ1-1	few	TGTGCCATCAGTGACCCACAGGGTTGGGTCACTGAAGCTTTCTTT	CAISDPQGWVTEAFF
TRBV28	TRBD1	TRBJ2-4	.	TGTGCCAGCAGTTTTAACCCGTGGACAGGGAGCATTCAGTACTTC	CASSFNPWTGSIQYF
TRBV7-2	TRBD2	TRBJ2-1	.	TGTGCCAGCAGCTTTGAGACTAGCGGGAGGGGTGAGCAGTTCTTC	CASSFETSGRGEQFF
TRBV18	TRBD2	TRBJ2-1	.	TGTGCCAGCTCTCCACGGGTAGCGGGAGCCCACAATGAGCAGTTCTTC	CASSPRVAGAHNEQFF
TRBV7-2	.	TRBJ2-1	.	TGTGCCAGCAGCCCCGCAGCGGGTCCCTACAATGAGCAGTTCTTC	CASSPAAGPYNEQFF
TRBV7-9	TRBD2	TRBJ2-3	.	TGTGCCAGCAGCCCCGGACTAGCGGGAGTTACAGATACGCAGTATTTT	CASSPGLAGVTDTQYF
TRBV27	.	TRBJ1-6	.	TGTGCCAGCAGTTTGGAGGGGGGCGGGAATTCACCCCTCCACTTT	CASSLEGGGNSPLHF
TRBV6-5	.	TRBJ2-2	.	TGTGCCAGCAGTTACTCGTCACTGAACACCGGGGAGCTGTTTTTT	CASSYSSLNTGELFF
TRBV2	.	TRBJ1-4	.	TGTGCCAGCAGGCCCCTCCGACCCAGACTTAATGAAAAACTGTTTTTT	CASRPLRPRLNEKLFF